These T cell receptor beta chains were read from a single sample in a study of blood T cell repertoires in COVID-19. Generated by immunoSEQ multiplex PCR, the TCRdb table keeps only in-frame clones and is missing some. The table includes fewer than 200,000 clones, around nine tenths detected once. The sequencing input was peripheral blood. Receptors originate from a man between 60 and 70 years old with active or convalescent COVID-19. The CDR3 runs from the conserved cysteine through the conserved F or W. A D gene is named only where the DNA matches it firmly. Some rows have no size entry. The others give once, few or many, or a class for an expanded clone.

cdr3_length: 13; j_call: TRBJ2-3; d_call: TRBD2; clone_size: .; v_call: TRBV27; cdr3_aa: CATTTSGTDTQYF; cdr3_nt: TGTGCCACGACGACTAGCGGCACAGATACGCAGTATTTT
cdr3_length: 14; j_call: TRBJ2-2; d_call: .; clone_size: once; v_call: TRBV11-3; cdr3_aa: CASSAEWGAGELFF; cdr3_nt: TGTGCCAGCAGCGCTGAGTGGGGGGCCGGGGAGCTGTTTTTT
cdr3_length: 13; j_call: TRBJ2-7; d_call: .; clone_size: .; v_call: TRBV11-1; cdr3_aa: CASSFGVEGPPDF; cdr3_nt: TGTGCCAGCAGCTTCGGCGTTGAGGGCCCTCCAGACTTC
cdr3_length: 16; j_call: TRBJ2-1; d_call: TRBD2; clone_size: .; v_call: TRBV2; cdr3_aa: CASSPRLAGGGNEQFF; cdr3_nt: TGTGCCAGCAGTCCCAGACTAGCGGGGGGGGGCAATGAGCAGTTCTTC
cdr3_length: 17; j_call: TRBJ1-6; d_call: TRBD1; clone_size: .; v_call: TRBV10-3; cdr3_aa: CAISESTGQGKSSPLHF; cdr3_nt: TGTGCCATCAGTGAGTCGACCGGACAGGGGAAGTCTTCACCCCTCCACTTT
cdr3_length: 13; j_call: TRBJ1-2; d_call: TRBD1; clone_size: .; v_call: TRBV12-3/TRBV12-4; cdr3_aa: CATGGQLPYGYTF; cdr3_nt: TGTGCCACAGGGGGACAGCTCCCCTATGGCTACACCTTC
cdr3_length: 13; j_call: TRBJ1-2; d_call: TRBD1; clone_size: .; v_call: TRBV10-3; cdr3_aa: CAIGQGEKHGYTF; cdr3_nt: TGTGCCATTGGACAGGGAGAAAAACATGGCTACACCTTC
cdr3_length: 16; j_call: TRBJ1-6; d_call: .; clone_size: .; v_call: TRBV5-6; cdr3_aa: CASSLSRGRENSPLHF; cdr3_nt: TGTGCCAGCAGCTTGAGCCGAGGGAGGGAAAATTCACCCCTCCACTTT
cdr3_length: 13; j_call: TRBJ1-1; d_call: TRBD1; clone_size: few; v_call: TRBV11-2; cdr3_aa: CASSRTGATEAFF; cdr3_nt: TGTGCCAGCAGCAGGACAGGAGCCACTGAAGCTTTCTTT
cdr3_length: 14; j_call: TRBJ2-7; d_call: TRBD2; clone_size: .; v_call: TRBV6-5; cdr3_aa: CASLLDRGAYEQYF; cdr3_nt: TGTGCCAGCCTCCTGGACCGGGGGGCCTACGAGCAGTACTTC
cdr3_length: 14; j_call: TRBJ1-2; d_call: TRBD1; clone_size: .; v_call: TRBV15; cdr3_aa: CATSYRTGNYGYTF; cdr3_nt: TGTGCCACCAGCTACCGGACAGGGAACTATGGCTACACCTTC
cdr3_length: 16; j_call: TRBJ1-2; d_call: TRBD1; clone_size: .; v_call: TRBV11-2; cdr3_aa: CASSSTRQGGFYGYTF; cdr3_nt: TGTGCCAGCAGCTCCACTAGACAGGGGGGGTTCTATGGCTACACCTTC
cdr3_length: 14; j_call: TRBJ1-1; d_call: .; clone_size: .; v_call: TRBV6-5; cdr3_aa: CASSYAGAGAEAFF; cdr3_nt: TGTGCCAGCAGTTACGCCGGTGCGGGCGCTGAAGCTTTCTTT
cdr3_length: 15; j_call: TRBJ2-1; d_call: TRBD2; clone_size: once; v_call: TRBV4-1; cdr3_aa: CASSQDTSGYNEQFF; cdr3_nt: TGCGCCAGCAGCCAAGATACTAGCGGGTACAATGAGCAGTTCTTC
cdr3_length: 17; j_call: TRBJ2-6; d_call: TRBD1; clone_size: few; v_call: TRBV3-1/TRBV3-2; cdr3_aa: CASSLGQGASGANVLTF; cdr3_nt: TGTGCCAGCAGCCTGGGACAGGGGGCATCTGGGGCCAACGTCCTGACTTTC
cdr3_length: 16; j_call: TRBJ1-6; d_call: .; clone_size: .; v_call: TRBV5-6; cdr3_aa: CASSLGSGGTNSPLHF; cdr3_nt: TGTGCCAGCAGCTTGGGTTCGGGGGGCACCAATTCACCCCTCCACTTT
cdr3_length: 16; j_call: TRBJ2-2; d_call: TRBD1; clone_size: few; v_call: TRBV24-1; cdr3_aa: CATSGGTGGDGGELFF; cdr3_nt: TGTGCCACCAGTGGGGGGACAGGGGGCGATGGCGGGGAGCTGTTTTTT
cdr3_length: 13; j_call: TRBJ2-7; d_call: .; clone_size: .; v_call: TRBV5-5; cdr3_aa: CASSFGHPYEQYF; cdr3_nt: TGTGCCAGCAGCTTTGGACACCCCTACGAGCAGTACTTC
cdr3_length: 14; j_call: TRBJ2-4; d_call: TRBD1; clone_size: .; v_call: TRBV11-3; cdr3_aa: CASSPQGAKNIQYF; cdr3_nt: TGTGCCAGCAGCCCACAGGGGGCCAAAAACATTCAGTACTTC
cdr3_length: 12; j_call: TRBJ2-5; d_call: .; clone_size: .; v_call: TRBV10-3; cdr3_aa: CAISESKETQYF; cdr3_nt: TGTGCCATCAGTGAGTCTAAAGAGACCCAGTACTTC
cdr3_length: 14; j_call: TRBJ2-5; d_call: .; clone_size: .; v_call: TRBV25-1; cdr3_aa: CASSELRGQETQYF; cdr3_nt: TGTGCCAGCAGTGAATTAAGGGGTCAAGAGACCCAGTACTTC
cdr3_length: 14; j_call: TRBJ1-2; d_call: .; clone_size: .; v_call: TRBV2; cdr3_aa: CASPTREFNYGYTF; cdr3_nt: TGTGCCAGCCCAACCCGGGAATTCAACTATGGCTACACCTTC
cdr3_length: 15; j_call: TRBJ2-2; d_call: .; clone_size: .; v_call: TRBV9; cdr3_aa: CASSVVGHHTGELFF; cdr3_nt: TGTGCCAGCAGCGTAGTGGGACACCACACCGGGGAGCTGTTTTTT
cdr3_length: 14; j_call: TRBJ1-1; d_call: .; clone_size: many; v_call: TRBV9; cdr3_aa: CASSVVRSYAEAFF; cdr3_nt: TGTGCCAGCAGCGTAGTTAGGAGTTACGCTGAAGCTTTCTTT
cdr3_length: 15; j_call: TRBJ2-4; d_call: TRBD1; clone_size: .; v_call: TRBV5-5; cdr3_aa: CASSSGQGLENIQYF; cdr3_nt: TGTGCCAGCAGCTCGGGACAGGGGCTCGAAAACATTCAGTACTTC
cdr3_length: 14; j_call: TRBJ2-1; d_call: TRBD2; clone_size: .; v_call: TRBV19; cdr3_aa: CASSRAGASNEQFF; cdr3_nt: TGTGCCAGTAGTCGAGCGGGGGCGTCTAATGAGCAGTTCTTC
cdr3_length: 12; j_call: TRBJ2-3; d_call: TRBD2; clone_size: .; v_call: TRBV25-1; cdr3_aa: CASSEGLATQYF; cdr3_nt: TGTGCCAGCAGTGAAGGACTAGCCACGCAGTATTTT
cdr3_length: 19; j_call: TRBJ2-5; d_call: TRBD2; clone_size: .; v_call: TRBV6-1; cdr3_aa: CASSEARMRAGGPRETQYF; cdr3_nt: TGTGCCAGCAGTGAAGCGCGTATGAGAGCGGGGGGGCCCCGGGAGACCCAGTACTTC
cdr3_length: 14; j_call: TRBJ2-5; d_call: .; clone_size: .; v_call: TRBV6-5; cdr3_aa: CASHTRGGSETQYF; cdr3_nt: TGTGCCAGCCATACCCGCGGGGGCTCAGAGACCCAGTACTTC
cdr3_length: 13; j_call: TRBJ1-2; d_call: .; clone_size: once; v_call: TRBV19; cdr3_aa: CASSAGTYYGYTF; cdr3_nt: TGTGCCAGTAGTGCCGGGACATACTATGGCTACACCTTC
cdr3_length: 15; j_call: TRBJ2-3; d_call: .; clone_size: .; v_call: TRBV7-9; cdr3_aa: CASSLAPQGIDTQYF; cdr3_nt: TGTGCCAGCAGCTTAGCCCCGCAGGGGATAGATACGCAGTATTTT
cdr3_length: 13; j_call: TRBJ2-7; d_call: .; clone_size: few; v_call: TRBV20-1; cdr3_aa: CSASRGGYYEQYF; cdr3_nt: TGCAGTGCTAGTAGGGGGGGGTACTACGAGCAGTACTTC
cdr3_length: 17; j_call: TRBJ1-4; d_call: TRBD1; clone_size: .; v_call: TRBV10-3; cdr3_aa: CAISEAGRGLANEKLFF; cdr3_nt: TGTGCCATCAGTGAGGCGGGCAGGGGGCTTGCTAATGAAAAACTGTTTTTT
cdr3_length: 17; j_call: TRBJ1-1; d_call: TRBD1; clone_size: .; v_call: TRBV14; cdr3_aa: CASSHYTDRSTRGEAFF; cdr3_nt: TGTGCCAGCAGCCACTATACGGACAGGTCAACGCGAGGTGAAGCTTTCTTT
cdr3_length: 13; j_call: TRBJ2-7; d_call: .; clone_size: .; v_call: TRBV12-5; cdr3_aa: CASGLGGDYEQYF; cdr3_nt: TGTGCTAGTGGTTTGGGGGGGGACTACGAGCAGTACTTC
cdr3_length: 15; j_call: TRBJ2-1; d_call: TRBD2; clone_size: few; v_call: TRBV6-1; cdr3_aa: CASSEWGLAFNEQFF; cdr3_nt: TGTGCCAGCAGTGAATGGGGACTAGCATTTAATGAGCAGTTCTTC
cdr3_length: 16; j_call: TRBJ2-4; d_call: TRBD1; clone_size: .; v_call: TRBV19; cdr3_aa: CASSIEGQGAWDIQYF; cdr3_nt: TGTGCCAGTAGTATCGAAGGACAGGGGGCCTGGGACATTCAGTACTTC
cdr3_length: 14; j_call: TRBJ1-1; d_call: .; clone_size: .; v_call: TRBV4-2; cdr3_aa: CASSQGGGRTEAFF; cdr3_nt: TGTGCCAGCAGCCAAGGCGGGGGGAGAACTGAAGCTTTCTTT
cdr3_length: 15; j_call: TRBJ1-4; d_call: TRBD1; clone_size: .; v_call: TRBV19; cdr3_aa: CASSMGTGNREKLFF; cdr3_nt: TGTGCCAGTAGTATGGGGACAGGGAATCGGGAAAAACTGTTTTTT
cdr3_length: 18; j_call: TRBJ2-2; d_call: TRBD1; clone_size: .; v_call: TRBV5-1; cdr3_aa: CASSLRSGQGKSTGELFF; cdr3_nt: TGCGCCAGCAGCTTGAGGTCCGGACAGGGGAAAAGTACCGGGGAGCTGTTTTTT
cdr3_length: 13; j_call: TRBJ1-2; d_call: .; clone_size: .; v_call: TRBV6-5; cdr3_aa: CASTPPGFGGYTF; cdr3_nt: TGTGCCAGCACCCCTCCGGGATTCGGTGGCTACACCTTC
cdr3_length: 18; j_call: TRBJ1-6; d_call: .; clone_size: few; v_call: TRBV5-1; cdr3_aa: CASSRPPGQESYNSPLHF; cdr3_nt: TGCGCCAGCAGCCGACCGCCGGGACAAGAGTCCTATAATTCACCCCTCCACTTT
cdr3_length: 14; j_call: TRBJ1-4; d_call: TRBD1; clone_size: .; v_call: TRBV19; cdr3_aa: CASSHQGAGEKLFF; cdr3_nt: TGTGCCAGTAGTCATCAGGGGGCAGGGGAAAAACTGTTTTTT
cdr3_length: 15; j_call: TRBJ1-2; d_call: .; clone_size: .; v_call: TRBV27; cdr3_aa: CASKPQGREGYGYTF; cdr3_nt: TGTGCCAGTAAACCCCAGGGACGGGAGGGCTATGGCTACACCTTC
cdr3_length: 13; j_call: TRBJ1-1; d_call: .; clone_size: once; v_call: TRBV5-1; cdr3_aa: CASSLAGRSVAFF; cdr3_nt: TGCGCCAGCAGCTTGGCCGGGAGGAGTGTAGCTTTCTTT
cdr3_length: 15; j_call: TRBJ1-3; d_call: TRBD1; clone_size: .; v_call: TRBV7-9; cdr3_aa: CAHGGGQSSGNTIYF; cdr3_nt: TGTGCCCACGGGGGGGGACAGAGCTCTGGAAACACCATATATTTT
cdr3_length: 13; j_call: TRBJ2-5; d_call: .; clone_size: .; v_call: TRBV11-1; cdr3_aa: CASSLSLGETQYF; cdr3_nt: TGTGCCAGCAGCCTTTCTTTGGGCGAGACCCAGTACTTC
cdr3_length: 21; j_call: TRBJ2-1; d_call: TRBD1; clone_size: .; v_call: TRBV7-6; cdr3_aa: CASSLVAGGAFAGPSYNEQFF; cdr3_nt: TGTGCCAGCAGCTTAGTAGCAGGGGGCGCCTTTGCGGGACCCTCTTACAATGAGCAGTTCTTC
cdr3_length: 15; j_call: TRBJ2-5; d_call: TRBD1; clone_size: .; v_call: TRBV19; cdr3_aa: CASPIRRGTEETQYF; cdr3_nt: TGTGCCAGCCCAATAAGGCGAGGGACAGAAGAGACCCAGTACTTC
cdr3_length: 16; j_call: TRBJ1-6; d_call: .; clone_size: .; v_call: TRBV15; cdr3_aa: CATSREGQLNNSPLHF; cdr3_nt: TGTGCCACCAGCAGAGAAGGACAGCTAAATAATTCACCCCTCCACTTT
cdr3_length: 16; j_call: TRBJ2-3; d_call: TRBD2; clone_size: .; v_call: TRBV5-4; cdr3_aa: CASSLKAGGPTDTQYF; cdr3_nt: TGTGCCAGCAGCTTGAAAGCGGGGGGCCCCACAGATACGCAGTATTTT
cdr3_length: 13; j_call: TRBJ2-7; d_call: .; clone_size: once; v_call: TRBV19; cdr3_aa: CASSIGGSYEQYF; cdr3_nt: TGTGCCAGTAGTATTGGAGGATCCTACGAGCAGTACTTC
cdr3_length: 13; j_call: TRBJ2-1; d_call: .; clone_size: once; v_call: TRBV9; cdr3_aa: CASSDSSYNEQFF; cdr3_nt: TGTGCCAGCAGCGACAGCTCCTACAATGAGCAGTTCTTC
cdr3_length: 16; j_call: TRBJ2-6; d_call: .; clone_size: .; v_call: TRBV6-5; cdr3_aa: CASSYTAVSGANVLTF; cdr3_nt: TGTGCCAGCAGTTACACTGCCGTATCTGGGGCCAACGTCCTGACTTTC
cdr3_length: 14; j_call: TRBJ1-2; d_call: .; clone_size: .; v_call: TRBV20-1; cdr3_aa: CSASSFRTPYGYTF; cdr3_nt: TGCAGTGCTAGTTCCTTTAGGACACCTTATGGCTACACCTTC
cdr3_length: 13; j_call: TRBJ2-1; d_call: .; clone_size: .; v_call: TRBV12-5; cdr3_aa: CASEAQPVDEQFF; cdr3_nt: TGTGCCTCTGAGGCCCAGCCTGTGGATGAGCAGTTCTTC
cdr3_length: 15; j_call: TRBJ2-1; d_call: .; clone_size: .; v_call: TRBV6-5; cdr3_aa: CASSITGDNYNEQFF; cdr3_nt: TGTGCCAGCAGTATCACCGGGGACAACTACAATGAGCAGTTCTTC
cdr3_length: 17; j_call: TRBJ1-5; d_call: TRBD1; clone_size: .; v_call: TRBV24-1; cdr3_aa: CATSDATGGVGNQPQHF; cdr3_nt: TGTGCCACCAGTGATGCTACAGGGGGCGTTGGCAATCAGCCCCAGCATTTT